This T cell receptor beta chain appears in the sequencing data of a study of T cells in Graves' hyperthyroidism and ophthalmopathy. Overall study: Peripheral blood was taken when the disease was first diagnosed, before any treatment began.

Germline CDR1 SGHKS, CDR2 YYEKEE (reference sequence). This CDR3 is 14 amino acids long. Trimming removed 4 bases at V and 4 bases at J, with 12 bases between. TCR beta CDR3 sequences were amplified from RNA transcripts. HTBI primers were employed in a first-round RT-PCR of the TCR CDR3. One entry per CDR3 protein results from TCRdb running MiXCR on the multiplex PCR reads. The sample yields nearly 110,000 distinct CDR3 sequences, about a sixth seen once. The origin of this receptor is a woman aged 45 to 65 with Graves' hyperthyroidism. The chain recombines TRBV5-5 with TRBJ1-5; D gene ambiguous. Sequencing was done on a sample of blood. The CDR3 DNA reads as TGTGCCAGCAGCCCATGGACGGCTAATCAGCCCCAGCATTTT. It translates to CASSPWTANQPQHF.